Each of the 20 T cell receptor beta chains below was sequenced from the same sample in a study of HIV-infected children after antiretroviral therapy interruption. The sample's treatment: PENTA 11 planned treatment interruption arm or continuous ART arm. Unique molecular identifiers were included in an RNA-based 3' RACE TCR library. TCRdb re-derived calls from the 3' RACE reads in MiXCR, one entry per CDR3 protein. This table has about 89,000 distinct CDR3 sequences, 6% to 8.5% appearing once. Here the sequenced sample was CD45RA+ CD4+ T cells from PBMCs, pooled from several time points, taken from a donor given antiretroviral therapy, either interrupted or continuous. Regarding subset: naive CD4+ CD45RA+ CD45RO- T cells. The source is a pool of human donors with HIV.

This clonotype was seen ten or more times. The chain uses TRBV18 and TRBJ2-5; D is uncertain. The V gene's germline CDR1 is KGHSH and CDR2 LQKENI. With 6 bases removed from V and 6 bases from J, the gap between germline ends came to 11 bases. The CDR3 runs to 12 residues. The CDR3 here is CASSHREQTQYF. Written as DNA, the CDR3 is TGTGCCAGCTCCCACCGCGAGCAGACCCAGTACTTC. Full variable domain (remainder filled in from reference TRBV18 and TRBJ2-5): NAGVMQNPRHLVRRRGQEARLRCSPMKGHSHVYWYRQLPEEGLKFMVYLQKENIIDESGMPKERFSAEFPKEGPSILRIQQVVRGDSAAYFCASSHREQTQYFGPGTRLLVL.

This clonotype showed up many times. The rearrangement links TRBV5-1 to TRBJ2-1; D unclear. V gave up 2 bases and J gave up 4 bases, with 10 bases separating them. The V gene's germline CDR1 is SGHRS and CDR2 YFSETQ. The CDR3 is made up of 14 amino acids. The DNA for the CDR3 is TGCGCCAGCAGCTTACCCCTGGGGTACAATGAGCAGTTCTTC. Protein product: CASSLPLGYNEQFF.

This clonotype occurred many times. The chain links TRBV2 to TRBJ1-1, with D perhaps matching TRBD1 (6 bases). From germline, CDR1 is SNHLY and CDR2 FYNNEI. Trimming stripped 7 bases from V and 1 base from J, with 10 bases between. The CDR3 extends over 13 amino acids. CDR3 DNA sequence: TGTGCCAGCACCATGACAGGGAACACTGAAGCTTTCTTT. Translation: CASTMTGNTEAFF.

Ten or more counts support this clonotype. This chain uses TRBV6-6 with TRBJ2-3, with 12 bases identical to TRBD2. V was pared by 9 bases and J by 2 bases, with 15 bases of the junction left unmatched. Germline V lookup: CDR1 MNHNY, CDR2 SVGAGI (reference sequence). The CDR3 is made up of 18 amino acids. For the CDR3, the DNA is TGTGCCAGTGGGAGGTCTAGCGGGGGGGCTAGGATCACAGATACGCAGTATTTT. This codes for CASGRSSGGARITDTQYF.

This clonotype was recorded many times. V gene TRBV9 combines with J gene TRBJ2-3; the match to TRBD2 covers 8 bases. This CDR3 spans 15 amino acids. Germline CDR1 reads SGDLS; CDR2 reads YYNGEE. V shed 4 bases, J shed 2 bases, and the junction held 6 bases outside the gene matches. CDR3 sequence: CASSPGGALTDTQYF. The CDR3 nucleotides read TGTGCCAGCAGCCCCGGGGGGGCCCTCACAGATACGCAGTATTTT.

This clonotype showed up many times. This chain links TRBV12-3 or TRBV12-4 with TRBJ2-1, with D tentatively TRBD2 (6 bases). This CDR3 region has 13 residues. Trimming removed 5 bases from V and 4 bases from J, with 9 bases in between. CDR3: CASSPGLYNEQFF. As DNA, the CDR3 is TGTGCCAGCAGTCCCGGACTATACAATGAGCAGTTCTTC.

This clonotype was counted at least ten times. The chain combines TRBV3-1 with TRBJ2-3, with 8 bases aligning to TRBD1. Losses at the gene ends were 4 bases for V and 4 bases for J; bases not matched to a gene: 1. This CDR3 has 13 amino acids. Germline CDR1 and CDR2: LGHDT and YNNKEL (reference sequence). CDR3 in amino acids: CASSRDRSDTQYF. The CDR3 bases are TGTGCCAGCAGCCGGGACAGGTCAGATACGCAGTATTTT.

This clonotype was seen many times. Germline is not matched at one junction end, which may reflect a read error. The rearrangement links TRBV7-9 to TRBJ1-4, with TRBD1 as a possible D gene (6 bases). Germline CDR1 and CDR2: SEHNR and FQNEAQ (reference sequence). The CDR3 extends over 16 amino acids. CDR3 region: CASSLARQAGNEKLFF. The CDR3 nucleotides read TGTGCCAGCAGCCTAGCTAGACAGGCTGGAAATGAAAAACTGTTTTTT.

V usage is TRBV12-3 or TRBV12-4 and J usage is TRBJ1-6; D gene uncertain. This CDR3 contains 14 residues. V gave up 3 bases and J gave up 7 bases, with 10 bases separating them. The CDR3 DNA sequence: TGTGCCAGCAGTTTGTCGGGAAGGAATTCACCCCTCCACTTT. Amino acids: CASSLSGRNSPLHF.

This chain joins TRBV4-1 and TRBJ1-4, with 8 bases matching TRBD1. Trimming cost V 5 bases and J 7 bases; bases outside gene matches: 15. The CDR3 is 17 amino acids. The germline V gene encodes CDR1 MGHRA and CDR2 YSYEKL. CDR3 amino acids: CASSLAPAEQGVEKLFF. The CDR3 DNA sequence: TGCGCCAGCAGCTTGGCCCCCGCTGAACAGGGGGTTGAAAAACTGTTTTTT.

This clonotype came up many times. The chain employs TRBV20-1 and TRBJ2-5; D uncertain. CDR3 length: 11 amino acids. Germline loops: CDR1 DFQATT, CDR2 SNEGSKA (reference sequence). The V end was cut by 3 bases, the J end by 4 bases, with 6 bases between. The chain's CDR3 is CSASHRETQYF. In nucleotides, the CDR3 is TGCAGTGCTAGCCACAGAGAGACCCAGTACTTC.

In its sample, this clonotype was seen many times. The chain links TRBV7-2 to TRBJ1-6, with a weak D call TRBD1 (5 bases). The V and J ends lost 4 bases and 5 bases respectively, with 12 bases between them. Per germline, CDR1 SGHTA and CDR2 FQGNSA. There are 15 residues in the CDR3. Written as DNA, the CDR3 is TGTGCCAGCAGCTCCGGACGGGGCGATAATTCACCCCTCCACTTT. Translated: CASSSGRGDNSPLHF.

The J gene is TRBJ2-3, the V gene TRBV5-1, with 11 bases that match TRBD2. Germline CDR1 SGHRS, CDR2 YFSETQ. The length of the CDR3 is 16 residues. Trimming cost V 2 bases and J 1 base; bases outside gene matches: 3. The DNA of the CDR3 is TGCGCCAGCAGCTTTACGGGACTAGCGGGCACAGATACGCAGTATTTT. Its protein is CASSFTGLAGTDTQYF.

This clonotype has at least ten counts. This chain connects TRBV27 to TRBJ1-2; 8 bases are a match to TRBD1. The J segment lost 3 bases and the V segment lost 6 bases, leaving 9 bases of the junction unmatched. The CDR3 runs 15 residues. Germline CDR1 and CDR2: MNHEY and SMNVEV (reference sequence). The CDR3: CASSSTGQGDYGYTF. The DNA of the CDR3 is TGTGCCAGCAGCTCAACCGGACAGGGTGACTATGGCTACACCTTC.

This clonotype was observed at least ten times. CDR3 sequence reads: CASIRGAGLSVAETQYF. In nucleotides, the CDR3 is TGCGCCAGCATTAGGGGGGCAGGGCTAAGCGTAGCGGAGACCCAGTACTTC. The chain carries TRBV10-2 and TRBJ2-5; D assignment may be TRBD1 or TRBD2 (6 bases each). CDR1 and CDR2 (germline): WSHSY, SAAADI. This CDR3 region has 17 residues. V shed 7 bases and J shed 5 bases, with 26 bases lying between them.

The rearrangement uses TRBV5-1 and TRBJ1-4; D is possibly TRBD1 (6 bases). The CDR3 is 12 amino acids. The germline CDR1 and CDR2 sequences are SGHRS and YFSETQ. V shed 7 bases and J shed 8 bases, with 12 bases lying between them. The CDR3 loop reads CASRTVEEKLFF. The CDR3 region has the DNA TGCGCCAGCCGGACAGTGGAGGAAAAACTGTTTTTT.

In this sample, this clonotype turned up many times. V and J are TRBV30 and TRBJ2-2; the match to TRBD1 covers 9 bases. The length of the CDR3 is 15 residues. J was trimmed by 6 bases and V by 2 bases; bases with no gene match: 7. CDR1 and CDR2 (germline): GTSNPN, SVGIG (reference sequence). The CDR3 coding sequence is TGTGCCTGGAGTCGCCCGCGGACAGGGGCCGGGGAGCTGTTTTTT. This gives the protein CAWSRPRTGAGELFF.

This clonotype has ten or more counts. The gene calls are TRBV10-1 and TRBJ2-1; TRBD2 matches 10 bases. V lost 5 bases, J lost 6 bases, and 7 bases stayed unmatched. The germline V gene encodes CDR1 WNHNN and CDR2 SYGVQD (reference sequence). The CDR3 has 15 amino acids. CDR3 DNA: TGCGCCAGCAGTAATGAACTAGCGGGGTTCAATGAGCAGTTCTTC. Protein: CASSNELAGFNEQFF.

The chain is built from TRBV5-1 and TRBJ2-1, with 7 bases that match TRBD1. Germline V lookup: CDR1 SGHRS, CDR2 YFSETQ. The CDR3 covers 18 residues. The V gene end was trimmed by 2 bases and the J gene end by 5 bases; junction bases not matched to a gene: 16. The CDR3 loop reads CASSFGHETGSIHNEQFF. Here the CDR3 DNA reads TGCGCCAGCAGCTTCGGTCATGAGACAGGGAGCATCCACAATGAGCAGTTCTTC.

V and J are TRBV4-1 and TRBJ1-1; TRBD1 is a possible D gene (5 bases). The CDR3 is 15 residues long. Trimming pared 2 bases from V and 3 bases from J, leaving 13 bases between. Germline CDR1 MGHRA, CDR2 YSYEKL. The chain's CDR3 is CASSQPGKGDTEAFF. CDR3 bases: TGCGCCAGCAGCCAACCAGGGAAGGGAGACACTGAAGCTTTCTTT.